This T cell receptor beta chain was found in a study of cytomegalovirus exposure and HLA in healthy donors. Study at large: The 130 or so validation repertoires, a later analysis reported, used the same platform as the approximately 650 first-cohort repertoires. Overall study results and limits: Researchers catalogued around 150 TCR beta chains as cytomegalovirus-associated. The classifier reportedly diagnosed cytomegalovirus status with high sensitivity and specificity.

In the case of this clone: Its specificity is unknown.

With V trimmed by 2 bases and J by 6 bases, 9 bases remained unmatched. The CDR3 runs to 15 residues. Per germline, CDR1 MRHNA and CDR2 SNTAGT. Using immunoSEQ multiplex PCR, the repertoire was profiled, and TCRdb retains in-frame clones only, with some absent. The sample holds some 56,000 clones, more than 90% seen once. The chain uses TRBV6-4 and TRBJ1-1; 7 bases match TRBD1. The source of this sequence is a man between 18 and 29 years old in good health and CMV-seronegative. Sequencing was done on a sample of PBMCs. The CDR3 here is CASSDTSAGGAEAFF. For the CDR3, the DNA is TGTGCCAGCAGTGACACAAGCGCAGGGGGAGCTGAAGCTTTCTTT.